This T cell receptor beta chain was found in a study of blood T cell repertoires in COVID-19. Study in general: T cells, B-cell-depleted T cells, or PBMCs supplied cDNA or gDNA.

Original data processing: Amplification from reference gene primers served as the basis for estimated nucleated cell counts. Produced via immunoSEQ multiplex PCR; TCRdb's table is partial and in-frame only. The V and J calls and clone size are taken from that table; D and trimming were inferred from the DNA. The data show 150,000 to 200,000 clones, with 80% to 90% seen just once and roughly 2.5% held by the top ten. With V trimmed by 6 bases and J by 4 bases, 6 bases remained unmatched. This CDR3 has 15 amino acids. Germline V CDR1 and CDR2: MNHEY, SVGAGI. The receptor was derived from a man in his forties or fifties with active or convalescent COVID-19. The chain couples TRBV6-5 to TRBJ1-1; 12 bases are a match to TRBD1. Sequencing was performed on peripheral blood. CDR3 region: CASRQGGQGATEAFF. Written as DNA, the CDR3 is TGTGCCAGCAGACAAGGGGGACAGGGGGCCACTGAAGCTTTCTTT.